These 14 T cell receptor beta chains were all obtained from the same sample, sequenced in a study of somatic mutations in cytotoxic T cells in rheumatoid arthritis. Clones were sequenced by immunoSEQ multiplex PCR, and TCRdb holds only the in-frame ones, with some missing. The sample has about 36,000 clones; approximately 80% are singletons. The sample taken for sequencing was CD8+ T cells sorted from blood. The receptors stem from a man aged 35 to 55 in good health.

This chain links TRBV6-5 with TRBJ2-1; weak D call: TRBD2 (6 bases). The length of the CDR3 is 14 residues. CDR1 is MNHEY, CDR2 SVGAGI, per germline. V gave up 6 bases and J gave up 3 bases, with 12 bases separating them. The CDR3 nucleotides are TGTGCCAGCAGCCGTCGGGAGAGCTACAATGAGCAGTTCTTC. Its protein product is CASSRRESYNEQFF.

The CDR3 spells CASSPRAGGGKGEQFF. The CDR3 DNA sequence: TGTGCCAGCAGCCCCCGAGCGGGAGGGGGGAAGGGAGAGCAGTTCTTC. The gene calls are TRBV11-2 and TRBJ2-1; 10 positions match TRBD2. Germline V gene data show CDR1 as SGHAT and CDR2 as FQNNGV. Trimming cost V 5 bases and J 10 bases; bases outside gene matches: 14. The length of the CDR3 is 16 residues.

The chain carries TRBV6-5 and TRBJ2-5; either TRBD1 or TRBD2 may fit D (6 bases each). Trimming took off 5 bases at V and 0 bases at J, with 10 bases between the two ends. The CDR3 is 14 residues long. Germline V lookup: CDR1 MNHEY, CDR2 SVGAGI. The CDR3 region is CASSPRGHQETQYF. In DNA form, the CDR3 reads TGTGCCAGCAGTCCTCGGGGGCACCAAGAGACCCAGTACTTC.

The chain carries TRBV15 and TRBJ2-5, with a tentative D call TRBD1 (6 bases). Germline CDR1 LNHNV, CDR2 YYDKDF (reference sequence). The CDR3 consists of 22 residues. Trimming left V 8 bases short and J 7 bases short, with 44 bases between. This chain's CDR3 is CATASSIIRDGSDGQSVRTQYF. The CDR3 bases are TGTGCCACCGCCTCCAGTATAATTCGAGACGGGTCTGACGGACAGAGCGTACGGACCCAGTACTTC. Variable domain in full (rest from reference TRBV15 and TRBJ2-5): DAMVIQNPRYQVTQFGKPVTLSCSQTLNHNVMYWYQQKSSQAPKLLFHYYDKDFNNEADTPDNFQSRRPNTSFCFLDIRSPGLGDTAMYLCATASSIIRDGSDGQSVRTQYFGPGTRLLVL.

J is TRBJ2-7 and V is TRBV19; no reliable D call. CDR3 size: 12 residues. CDR1 is LNHDA, CDR2 SQIVND, per germline (reference sequence). With 1 base removed from V and 6 bases from J, the gap between germline ends came to 7 bases. CDR3: CASSIGAGEQYF. The CDR3 nucleotides read TGTGCCAGTAGTATAGGGGCCGGCGAGCAGTACTTC.

V gene TRBV4-1 combines with J gene TRBJ2-7; D is ambiguous. The CDR3 spans 13 residues. V lost 0 bases and J 4 bases, leaving 7 bases between the germline ends. Germline V gives CDR1 MGHRA, CDR2 YSYEKL. This CDR3 reads CASSQDHGYEQYF. CDR3 nucleotides: TGCGCCAGCAGCCAAGATCATGGATACGAGCAGTACTTC.

This clone has more than one count but fewer than ten. The chain is built from TRBV29-1 and TRBJ2-3; perhaps TRBD2 as D (5 bases). V lost 7 bases, J lost 3 bases, and 17 bases lay in between. The V gene's germline CDR1 is SQVTM and CDR2 ANQGSEA. The CDR3 has 14 amino acids. The CDR3 DNA reads as TGCAGCGCCATACCGGGGATGAGGACAGATACGCAGTATTTT. Protein sequence: CSAIPGMRTDTQYF.

This clone was seen a few times. CDR3 DNA: TGTGCCAGTAGTACCGGACTAGCGGGAGTTTTGGATGAGCAGTTCTTC. Translated, it gives CASSTGLAGVLDEQFF. V usage is TRBV19 and J usage is TRBJ2-1; 13 bases match TRBD2. Trimming removed 4 bases from V and 8 bases from J; junction bases left unmatched: 8. Germline loops: CDR1 LNHDA, CDR2 SQIVND (reference sequence). The CDR3 has 16 amino acids.

This sequence joins TRBV10-2 and TRBJ2-1; TRBD2 might be the D (6 bases). V lost 7 bases and J 1 base, leaving 17 bases between the germline ends. The CDR3 sequence is 16 residues long. In germline, CDR1 is WSHSY, CDR2 SAAADI. CDR3 DNA sequence: TGCGCCAGCAATGTAGCGGTGCGAGCTTCCTACAATGAGCAGTTCTTC. Its translation is CASNVAVRASYNEQFF.

This clone was detected once. This chain connects TRBV15 to TRBJ1-1; TRBD1 is a possible D gene (5 bases). Trimming removed 5 bases at V and 0 bases at J, with 13 bases between. Germline CDR1 and CDR2: LNHNV and YYDKDF (reference sequence). The CDR3 loop spans 15 amino acids. In DNA, the CDR3 is TGTGCCACCAGCCCGGAGAGACAGATGAACACTGAAGCTTTCTTT. Residues: CATSPERQMNTEAFF.

This clone is categorized as medium-sized (0.01 to 0.1%). The chain couples TRBV4-2 to TRBJ2-1; 8 nucleotides line up with TRBD1. The CDR3 spans 15 residues. Germline V gives CDR1 LGHNA, CDR2 YNFKEQ. With V trimmed by 5 bases and J by 6 bases, 9 bases remained unmatched. This chain's CDR3 is CASSLQDREVNEQFF. CDR3 bases: TGTGCCAGCAGCTTACAGGACAGGGAAGTCAATGAGCAGTTCTTC.

The V gene is TRBV18, the J gene TRBJ2-1; TRBD2 matches 11 bases. The CDR3 is made up of 23 amino acids. From germline, CDR1 is KGHSH and CDR2 LQKENI. V gave up 3 bases and J gave up 5 bases; unmatched junction bases: 27. CDR3 DNA: TGTGCCAGCTCACCCGGCGGGTCCACCCCGGGACTGAGACTAGCGGGAAAAGACAATGAGCAGTTCTTC. Residues: CASSPGGSTPGLRLAGKDNEQFF.

The genes are TRBV7-9 and TRBJ1-4, with D tentatively TRBD1 (5 bases). V was shortened by 1 base and J by 8 bases, with 14 bases between the two germline ends. CDR1 and CDR2 (germline): SEHNR, FQNEAQ (reference sequence). The CDR3 is made up of 15 amino acids. The CDR3 region is CASSLGGRGGEKLFF. CDR3 in DNA: TGTGCCAGCAGCTTAGGGGGGAGGGGTGGCGAAAAACTGTTTTTT.

The chain couples TRBV10-1 to TRBJ2-5, with D tentatively TRBD1 (5 bases). Germline CDR1 reads WNHNN; CDR2 reads SYGVQD (reference sequence). CDR3 length equals 17 residues. Trimming took off 0 bases at V and 3 bases at J, with 17 bases between the two ends. CDR3 nucleotides: TGCGCCAGCAGTGAGTCGATGGCGCGGTCGACAGAAGAGACCCAGTACTTC. Translation gives CASSESMARSTEETQYF.